The clone carrying this T cell receptor beta chain has a single count. What it binds is not known. The germline V gene has CDR1 SEHNR and CDR2 FQNEAQ (reference sequence). CDR3 length equals 16 residues. Trimming cost V 2 bases and J 0 bases, with 10 bases left between them. The data are from a study of T cell responses to AZD1222 COVID-19 vaccine. Overall study results and limits: Donors were chiefly white British, with a greater number of females, and clonal diversity was perhaps underestimated.

Assay used: immunoSEQ multiplex PCR; TCRdb lists only in-frame clones, some missing. Among 150,000 or so clones listed, 90% to 95% were seen once. The chain is built from TRBV7-9 and TRBJ1-4; D unclear. This TCR was recovered from an adult in good health. The material was peripheral blood, obtained on day 0 of AZD1222 vaccination. The CDR3 DNA sequence: TGTGCCAGCAGCTTACCGGCGAGTGCAACTAATGAAAAACTGTTTTTT. This encodes CASSLPASATNEKLFF.